This T cell receptor (beta chain) is drawn from a study of human T cells and chemical hapten exposure. Looking at the study overall: Patients received weekly diphenylcyclopropenone doses to the scalp throughout the approximately 25-week study.

Described time point: pre-sensitization, week 0. Documented treatment: therapeutic diphenylcyclopropenone sensitization with weekly scalp DPC. Total RNA was isolated from unfractionated whole blood. This clonotype was counted a few times. One entry per CDR3 protein, called by TCRdb with MiXCR from the RACE reads. The sample yields 150,000 to 200,000 distinct CDR3 sequences, 25% to 35% seen once. This material consisted of whole blood, taken in connection with sensitization to the hapten diphenylcyclopropenone (DPC). The receptor comes from a young woman with alopecia areata. Some clones in this sample may be carry-over from other donors' samples.

CDR3 loop: CASSLVAGGRTDTQYF. The CDR3 bases are TGCGCCAGCAGCCTTGTAGCGGGAGGGCGCACAGATACGCAGTATTTT. The V call is TRBV4-3, the J call TRBJ2-3, with TRBD2 matching 11 bases. The CDR3 runs to 16 residues. V trimming: 4 bases; J trimming: 1 base; junction bases outside the gene matches: 4. The V gene's germline CDR1 is LGHNA and CDR2 YSLEER.